This T cell receptor (beta chain) comes out of a study of beta chain features in type 1 diabetes. Study findings and constraints: VDJ junctions from type 1 diabetes patients carried fewer insertions and larger deletions.

The CDR3 loop spans 12 amino acids. Germline V gene lookup returns CDR1 SGHTA and CDR2 FQGNSA. V was pared by 5 bases and J by 8 bases, with 12 bases between. With regard to this clone: As yet, its antigen is unknown.

Every isolated RNA sample was fully reverse transcribed, so sequencing captured expressed TCRB transcripts. Sequencing of naive, central memory and regulatory T cell samples gave an average of about 3.9 million reads. Clones were sequenced by immunoSEQ multiplex PCR, and TCRdb holds only the in-frame ones, with some missing. This table holds a few hundred thousand clones, roughly 11% found once. The chain recombines TRBV7-2 with TRBJ1-2; D is uncertain. Sample: naive CD4+ T cells from blood. The TCR comes from a woman in her 30s in good health. CDR3 DNA sequence: TGTGCCAGCAGCGCCACCGAGGAGGGCTACACCTTC. It specifies CASSATEEGYTF. Using reference TRBV7-2 and TRBJ1-2 for the parts outside the CDR3, the full variable domain is GAGVSQSPSNKVTEKGKDVELRCDPISGHTALYWYRQSLGQGLEFLIYFQGNSAPDKSGLPSDRFSAERTGGSVSTLTIQRTQQEDSAVYLCASSATEEGYTFGSGTRLTVV.